What follows describes a single T cell receptor beta chain. Trimming cost V 7 bases and J 3 bases; bases outside gene matches: 6. In germline, CDR1 is ENHRY, CDR2 SYGVKD. CDR3 length: 14 amino acids. The data were obtained in a study of blood T cell repertoires in COVID-19. Study processing details: Nucleated cell number was recorded as an estimate derived from reference gene primer amplification. TCRdb's copy holds only in-frame clones and misses some; the assay was immunoSEQ multiplex PCR. For V, J and clone size, that table is used; D and trimming come from the DNA. This sample carries about 170,000 clones, roughly 81% of them seen once, and the ten largest clones take less than 9%.

What was sequenced was peripheral blood. J is TRBJ1-2 and V is TRBV10-3; 9 nucleotides match TRBD1. This clonotype was obtained from a middle-aged man who had recovered from COVID-19. CDR3 loop: CAITPGQGDYGYTF. For the CDR3, the DNA is TGTGCCATCACCCCGGGACAGGGAGACTATGGCTACACCTTC.